Listed below are T cell receptor beta chains from one sample, sequenced in a study of human T cells and chemical hapten exposure. TCRdb re-derived calls from the RACE reads in MiXCR, one entry per CDR3 protein. The data hold around 35,000 distinct CDR3 sequences, with around 5% observed a single time. The sample comprised whole blood. The receptor set was obtained from a human donor in good health. Some clones in this sample may be carry-over from other donors' samples. Both conserved end residues are part of each CDR3. The order of the fields is D gene, clone size, V gene, J gene, CDR3 protein, CDR3 DNA. The D gene is left open where the match is weak. Where a row states a size, it is once, few, many or the class of an expanded clone; other rows omit it.

d_call: -
clone_size: -
v_call: TRBV12-3/TRBV12-4
j_call: TRBJ2-4
cdr3_aa: CASTPSPGGNIQYF
cdr3_nt: TGTGCCAGCACCCCATCCCCCGGGGGAAACATTCAGTACTTC

d_call: TRBD1
clone_size: many
v_call: TRBV19
j_call: TRBJ2-2
cdr3_aa: CASRPGQAFHGELFF
cdr3_nt: TGTGCCAGTAGACCGGGACAGGCCTTTCACGGGGAGCTGTTTTTT

d_call: TRBD1
clone_size: -
v_call: TRBV28
j_call: TRBJ1-1
cdr3_aa: CASSVGPGTGGDAEAFF
cdr3_nt: TGTGCCAGCAGTGTGGGCCCTGGGACAGGGGGGGATGCTGAAGCTTTCTTT

d_call: TRBD1
clone_size: -
v_call: TRBV5-1
j_call: TRBJ1-1
cdr3_aa: CASSLDRGKDTEAFF
cdr3_nt: TGCGCCAGCAGCCTCGACAGGGGCAAGGACACTGAAGCTTTCTTT

d_call: TRBD1
clone_size: many
v_call: TRBV27
j_call: TRBJ1-2
cdr3_aa: CASSSMTGFYGYTF
cdr3_nt: TGTGCCAGCAGTTCTATGACAGGGTTTTATGGCTACACCTTC

d_call: TRBD1
clone_size: many
v_call: TRBV28
j_call: TRBJ1-4
cdr3_aa: CASSLGQGSVTNEKLFF
cdr3_nt: TGTGCCAGTAGTTTAGGACAGGGCTCAGTAACTAATGAAAAACTGTTTTTT

d_call: TRBD1
clone_size: -
v_call: TRBV12-3/TRBV12-4
j_call: TRBJ1-5
cdr3_aa: CASSFNTGDQPQHF
cdr3_nt: TGTGCCAGCAGTTTTAATACAGGGGATCAGCCCCAGCATTTT

d_call: -
clone_size: many
v_call: TRBV30
j_call: TRBJ2-3
cdr3_aa: CAWSQGFSTDTQYF
cdr3_nt: TGTGCCTGGAGCCAAGGATTTAGCACAGATACGCAGTATTTT

d_call: -
clone_size: few
v_call: TRBV30
j_call: TRBJ1-1
cdr3_aa: CAWRGQKNTEAFF
cdr3_nt: TGTGCCTGGAGAGGACAAAAGAACACTGAAGCTTTCTTT

d_call: -
clone_size: many
v_call: TRBV5-4
j_call: TRBJ2-5
cdr3_aa: CASSDPPKETQYF
cdr3_nt: TGTGCCAGCAGTGACCCCCCGAAAGAGACCCAGTACTTC

d_call: -
clone_size: few
v_call: TRBV4-1
j_call: TRBJ1-3
cdr3_aa: CASSQWAVSGNTIYF
cdr3_nt: TGCGCCAGCAGCCAATGGGCCGTTTCTGGAAACACCATATATTTT

d_call: TRBD1
clone_size: few
v_call: TRBV20-1
j_call: TRBJ1-1
cdr3_aa: CSAPQTGVNTEAFF
cdr3_nt: TGCAGTGCTCCTCAAACAGGGGTGAACACTGAAGCTTTCTTT

d_call: -
clone_size: many
v_call: TRBV30
j_call: TRBJ2-5
cdr3_aa: CAWKRPGQETQYF
cdr3_nt: TGTGCCTGGAAGAGGCCAGGGCAAGAGACCCAGTACTTC

d_call: -
clone_size: many
v_call: TRBV6-1
j_call: TRBJ2-3
cdr3_aa: CASSGVGRTDTQYF
cdr3_nt: TGTGCCAGCAGTGGGGTAGGAAGGACAGATACGCAGTATTTT

d_call: -
clone_size: few
v_call: TRBV12-3/TRBV12-4
j_call: TRBJ1-4
cdr3_aa: CASSLVGLNEKLFF
cdr3_nt: TGTGCCAGCAGTTTAGTGGGGCTTAATGAAAAACTGTTTTTT

d_call: TRBD1
clone_size: many
v_call: TRBV2
j_call: TRBJ1-4
cdr3_aa: CASYRDRNEKLFF
cdr3_nt: TGTGCCAGCTACCGGGACAGAAATGAAAAACTGTTTTTT

d_call: TRBD1
clone_size: many
v_call: TRBV6-2/TRBV6-3
j_call: TRBJ1-6
cdr3_aa: CASSYASGGNNSPLHF
cdr3_nt: TGTGCCAGCAGTTACGCCTCAGGGGGCAACAATTCACCCCTCCACTTT

d_call: TRBD1
clone_size: few
v_call: TRBV5-6
j_call: TRBJ1-5
cdr3_aa: CASSSTSSPLRQGGHNQPQHF
cdr3_nt: TGTGCCAGCAGCTCCACTTCCTCACCCCTTAGACAGGGCGGTCACAATCAGCCCCAGCATTTT

d_call: -
clone_size: -
v_call: TRBV6-5
j_call: TRBJ2-3
cdr3_aa: CASSATASTDTQYF
cdr3_nt: TGTGCCAGCAGCGCGACCGCTAGCACAGATACGCAGTATTTT

d_call: -
clone_size: many
v_call: TRBV12-3/TRBV12-4
j_call: TRBJ1-1
cdr3_aa: CASSPLDMGEPFF
cdr3_nt: TGTGCCAGCAGTCCTCTCGACATGGGAGAACCTTTCTTT

d_call: TRBD1
clone_size: many
v_call: TRBV6-5
j_call: TRBJ1-1
cdr3_aa: CASSPLTGRVEAFF
cdr3_nt: TGTGCCAGCAGCCCGCTGACAGGGAGGGTAGAAGCTTTCTTT

d_call: -
clone_size: many
v_call: TRBV11-2
j_call: TRBJ2-1
cdr3_aa: CASSLGGIINEQFF
cdr3_nt: TGTGCCAGCAGCTTAGGGGGGATTATCAATGAGCAGTTCTTC

d_call: -
clone_size: many
v_call: TRBV20-1
j_call: TRBJ2-7
cdr3_aa: CSASGRGVEQYF
cdr3_nt: TGCAGTGCTAGCGGGAGAGGGGTCGAGCAGTACTTC

d_call: -
clone_size: many
v_call: TRBV29-1
j_call: TRBJ2-5
cdr3_aa: CSVEPSAKGTQYF
cdr3_nt: TGCAGCGTTGAACCATCCGCGAAGGGGACCCAGTACTTC

d_call: TRBD1
clone_size: many
v_call: TRBV5-1
j_call: TRBJ1-2
cdr3_aa: CASSSGQASGGYTF
cdr3_nt: TGCGCCAGCAGCTCCGGACAGGCCAGCGGTGGCTACACCTTC

d_call: -
clone_size: many
v_call: TRBV2
j_call: TRBJ1-5
cdr3_aa: CASSDINQPQHF
cdr3_nt: TGTGCCAGCAGTGACATCAATCAGCCCCAGCATTTT

d_call: -
clone_size: few
v_call: TRBV6-2/TRBV6-3
j_call: TRBJ1-5
cdr3_aa: CASSSPRAGKHF
cdr3_nt: TGTGCCAGCAGTTCCCCCAGGGCAGGAAAGCATTTT

d_call: TRBD2
clone_size: -
v_call: TRBV30
j_call: TRBJ2-1
cdr3_aa: CAWMLWGGNNEQFF
cdr3_nt: TGTGCCTGGATGCTGTGGGGGGGAAACAATGAGCAGTTCTTC

d_call: -
clone_size: -
v_call: TRBV4-2
j_call: TRBJ1-2
cdr3_aa: CASSQDLAGDYGYTF
cdr3_nt: TGTGCCAGCAGCCAAGACCTGGCCGGTGACTATGGCTACACCTTC

d_call: -
clone_size: many
v_call: TRBV28
j_call: TRBJ2-7
cdr3_aa: CASTTSAEAYEQYF
cdr3_nt: TGTGCCAGCACCACTTCCGCAGAGGCCTACGAGCAGTACTTC

d_call: -
clone_size: many
v_call: TRBV6-5
j_call: TRBJ2-1
cdr3_aa: CASSYGRVLYNEQFF
cdr3_nt: TGTGCCAGCAGTTACGGCAGGGTCTTATACAATGAGCAGTTCTTC

d_call: -
clone_size: many
v_call: TRBV7-9
j_call: TRBJ1-3
cdr3_aa: CASSSMETGNTIYF
cdr3_nt: TGTGCCAGCAGCTCCATGGAGACTGGAAACACCATATATTTT

d_call: -
clone_size: many
v_call: TRBV2
j_call: TRBJ2-3
cdr3_aa: CASSEGRKRTSTDTQYF
cdr3_nt: TGTGCCAGCAGTGAAGGAAGGAAGCGTACGAGCACAGATACGCAGTATTTT